The T cell receptor beta chain under discussion was sequenced for a study of chemoradiotherapy in HPV16-positive cancers. General study results and limits: Candidate HPV-specific clones and E7-related TCR motifs grew in tumor during treatment.

Of note for this clone: What it recognizes is unknown.

Produced via immunoSEQ multiplex PCR; TCRdb's table is partial and in-frame only. The sample holds 4,000 or so clones, 60% to 80% seen once. This sample comprised tumor tissue, obtained from a patient who underwent chemoradiotherapy. The clonotype comes from a human donor with HPV-associated anogenital cancer.

The CDR3 spells CASSLGAPLHF. The CDR3 region has the DNA TGTGCCAGTAGTTTGGGGGCACCCCTCCACTTT. The rearrangement uses TRBV19 and TRBJ1-6, with D maybe TRBD1 (5 bases). The V end lost 5 bases, the J end lost 11 bases, and 7 bases lay between the germline ends. The CDR3 is 11 amino acids. Germline loops: CDR1 LNHDA, CDR2 SQIVND (reference sequence).